The sequence of this T cell receptor beta chain was determined in a study of cytomegalovirus exposure and HLA in healthy donors. Study in general: Of around 410 genotyped donors, roughly 76% grouped in the Caucasian-associated ancestry cluster. The study's findings and limits: For cytomegalovirus status, the classifier reportedly gave diagnoses with high specificity and sensitivity. In a later analysis, approximately 15,000 TCR beta sequences were associated with HLA alleles at 0.05 false discovery rate.

Notes on this clone: Antigen: not known.

Primers included in the PCR were 60 Vbeta and 13 Jbeta primers. Per the study methods: It was a later analysis that counted tens of millions of unique TCR beta chains, of which some 9.9 million were shared. Clones were read by immunoSEQ multiplex PCR, and TCRdb kept only the in-frame ones, dropping some. V, J and clone size derive from that table, while D and trimming were established from the DNA sequence. Of fewer than 250,000 clones listed, 60% to 85% are singletons. The sample comprised PBMCs. This receptor was obtained from a middle-aged man in good health and CMV-seronegative.

The CDR3 coding sequence is TGTGCCAGCTCCTGGACTAGCGGGGTCTACGAGCAGTACTTC. Translated, it gives CASSWTSGVYEQYF. The chain has TRBV18 and TRBJ2-7; TRBD2 aligns across 12 bases. V trimming: 6 bases; J trimming: 3 bases; junction bases outside the gene matches: 3. CDR3 length equals 14 residues. Germline assignment: CDR1 KGHSH and CDR2 LQKENI.